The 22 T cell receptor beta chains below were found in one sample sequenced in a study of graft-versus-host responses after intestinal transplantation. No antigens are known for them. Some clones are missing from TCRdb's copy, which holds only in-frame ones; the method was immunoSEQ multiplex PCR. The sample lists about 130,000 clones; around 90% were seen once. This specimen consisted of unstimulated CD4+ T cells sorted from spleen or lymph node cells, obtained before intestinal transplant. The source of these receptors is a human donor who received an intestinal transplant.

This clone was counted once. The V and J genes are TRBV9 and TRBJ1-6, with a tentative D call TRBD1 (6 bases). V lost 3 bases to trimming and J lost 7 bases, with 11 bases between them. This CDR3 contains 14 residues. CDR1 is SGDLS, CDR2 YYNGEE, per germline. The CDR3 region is CASSARGPNSPLHF. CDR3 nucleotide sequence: TGTGCCAGCAGCGCCAGGGGACCGAATTCACCCCTCCACTTT.

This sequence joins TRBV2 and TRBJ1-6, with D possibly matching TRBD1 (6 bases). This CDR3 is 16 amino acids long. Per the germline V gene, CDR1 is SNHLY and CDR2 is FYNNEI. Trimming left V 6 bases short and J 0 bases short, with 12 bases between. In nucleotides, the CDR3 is TGTGCCAGCAGAGAACAGGGTAGCTCCTATAATTCACCCCTCCACTTT. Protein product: CASREQGSSYNSPLHF. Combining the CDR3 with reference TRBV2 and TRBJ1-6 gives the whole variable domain EPEVTQTPSHQVTQMGQEVILRCVPISNHLYFYWYRQILGQKVEFLVSFYNNEISEKSEIFDDQFSVERPDGSNFTLKIRSTKLEDSAMYFCASREQGSSYNSPLHFGNGTRLTVT.

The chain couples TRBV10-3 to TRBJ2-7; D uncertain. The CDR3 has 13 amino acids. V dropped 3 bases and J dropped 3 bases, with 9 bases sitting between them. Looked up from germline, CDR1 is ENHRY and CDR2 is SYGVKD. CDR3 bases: TGTGCCATCAGTGATCTAAGAAGCTACGAGCAGTACTTC. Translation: CAISDLRSYEQYF.

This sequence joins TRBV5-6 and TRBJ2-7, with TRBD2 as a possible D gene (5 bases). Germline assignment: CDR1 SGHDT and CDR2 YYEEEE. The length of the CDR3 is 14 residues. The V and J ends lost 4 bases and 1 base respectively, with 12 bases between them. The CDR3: CASSPRRGSYEQYF. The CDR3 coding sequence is TGTGCCAGCAGCCCTCGTCGAGGGTCCTACGAGCAGTACTTC. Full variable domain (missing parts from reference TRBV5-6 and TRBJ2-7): DAGVTQSPTHLIKTRGQQVTLRCSPKSGHDTVSWYQQALGQGPQFIFQYYEEEERQRGNFPDRFSGHQFPNYSSELNVNALLLGDSALYLCASSPRRGSYEQYFGPGTRLTVT.

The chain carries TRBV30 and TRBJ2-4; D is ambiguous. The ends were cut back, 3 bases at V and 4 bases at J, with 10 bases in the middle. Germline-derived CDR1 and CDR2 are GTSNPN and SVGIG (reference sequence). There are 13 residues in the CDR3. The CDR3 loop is CAWRIGQKNIQYF. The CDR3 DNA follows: TGTGCCTGGAGAATAGGCCAGAAAAACATTCAGTACTTC.

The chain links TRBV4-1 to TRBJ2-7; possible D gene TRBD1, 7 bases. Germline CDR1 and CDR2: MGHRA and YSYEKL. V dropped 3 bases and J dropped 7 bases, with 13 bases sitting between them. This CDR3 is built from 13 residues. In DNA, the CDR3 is TGCGCCAGCAGCCAGGAGACAGGGAGGGAGCAGTACTTC. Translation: CASSQETGREQYF.

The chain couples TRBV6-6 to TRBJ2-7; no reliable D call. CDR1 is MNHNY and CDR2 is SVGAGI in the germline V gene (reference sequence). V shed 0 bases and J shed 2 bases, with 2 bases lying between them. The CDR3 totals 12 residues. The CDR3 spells CASSYSTYEQYF. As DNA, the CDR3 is TGTGCCAGCAGTTACTCGACCTACGAGCAGTACTTC.

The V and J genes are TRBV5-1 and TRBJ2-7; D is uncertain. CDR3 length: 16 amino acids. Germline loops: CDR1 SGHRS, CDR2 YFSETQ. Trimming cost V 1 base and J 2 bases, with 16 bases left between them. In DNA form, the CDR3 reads TGCGCCAGCAGCTTGATTCCTGGACGGCATCCCTACGAGCAGTACTTC. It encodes CASSLIPGRHPYEQYF. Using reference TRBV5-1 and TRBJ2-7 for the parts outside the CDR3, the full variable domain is KAGVTQTPRYLIKTRGQQVTLSCSPISGHRSVSWYQQTPGQGLQFLFEYFSETQRNKGNFPGRFSGRQFSNSRSEMNVSTLELGDSALYLCASSLIPGRHPYEQYFGPGTRLTVT.

Here the CDR3 reads CASSVAPGLAKETQYF. In DNA form, the CDR3 reads TGTGCCAGCAGCGTAGCCCCGGGACTAGCCAAAGAGACCCAGTACTTC. The V call is TRBV9, the J call TRBJ2-5, with TRBD2 matching over 9 bases. The CDR3 loop spans 16 amino acids. J gave up 3 bases and V 0 bases, and 6 bases lay outside the gene matches. The germline CDR1 and CDR2 sequences are SGDLS and YYNGEE.

The CDR3 protein is CAISPAQDGHEQYF. CDR3 coding DNA: TGTGCCATCAGCCCCGCGCAGGATGGCCACGAGCAGTACTTC. The chain couples TRBV10-3 to TRBJ2-7; D is ambiguous. The germline CDR1 and CDR2 sequences are ENHRY and SYGVKD. The CDR3 has 14 residues. V was clipped by 6 bases and J by 5 bases, with 17 bases between them.

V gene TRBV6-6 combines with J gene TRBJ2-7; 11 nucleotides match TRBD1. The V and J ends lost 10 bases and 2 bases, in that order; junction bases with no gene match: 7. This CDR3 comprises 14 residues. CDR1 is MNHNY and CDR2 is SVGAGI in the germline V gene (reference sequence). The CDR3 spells CATRDRGGPYEQYF. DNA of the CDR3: TGTGCCACCCGGGACAGGGGGGGCCCCTACGAGCAGTACTTC.

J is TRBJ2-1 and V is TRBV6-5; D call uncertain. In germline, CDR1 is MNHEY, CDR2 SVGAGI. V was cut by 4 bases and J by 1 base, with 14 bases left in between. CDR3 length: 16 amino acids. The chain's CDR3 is CASSWTPRSSYNEQFF. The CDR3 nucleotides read TGTGCCAGCAGTTGGACCCCCAGAAGTTCCTACAATGAGCAGTTCTTC.

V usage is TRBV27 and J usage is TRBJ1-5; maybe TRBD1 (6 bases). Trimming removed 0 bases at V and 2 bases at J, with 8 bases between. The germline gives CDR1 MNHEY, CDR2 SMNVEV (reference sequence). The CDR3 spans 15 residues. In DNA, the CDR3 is TGTGCCAGCAGTTTATCGGCAGGGGGCAATCAGCCCCAGCATTTT. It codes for CASSLSAGGNQPQHF.

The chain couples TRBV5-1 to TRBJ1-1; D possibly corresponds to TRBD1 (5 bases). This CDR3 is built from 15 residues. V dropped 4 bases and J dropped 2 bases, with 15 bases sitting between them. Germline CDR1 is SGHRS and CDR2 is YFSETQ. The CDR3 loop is CASSLRTGDNTEAFF. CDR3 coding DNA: TGCGCCAGCAGCCTCCGGACGGGGGATAACACTGAAGCTTTCTTT.

This chain's CDR3 is CASSLAGVVTDTQYF. CDR3 bases: TGTGCCAGCAGCTTAGCGGGAGTGGTGACAGATACGCAGTATTTT. V is TRBV7-9 and J is TRBJ2-3; tentatively, D is TRBD2 (5 bases). V lost 0 bases and J 3 bases, leaving 10 bases between the germline ends. This CDR3 region has 15 residues. The germline CDR1 and CDR2 sequences are SEHNR and FQNEAQ (reference sequence).

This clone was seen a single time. Here the CDR3 reads CASSLEGEMNTEAFF. The CDR3 DNA follows: TGTGCCAGCAGTTTAGAGGGAGAGATGAACACTGAAGCTTTCTTT. The chain joins TRBV27 to TRBJ1-1; D is undetermined. V lost 2 bases, J lost 0 bases, and 10 bases lay in between. Germline CDR1 and CDR2: MNHEY and SMNVEV (reference sequence). The CDR3 sequence is 15 residues long.

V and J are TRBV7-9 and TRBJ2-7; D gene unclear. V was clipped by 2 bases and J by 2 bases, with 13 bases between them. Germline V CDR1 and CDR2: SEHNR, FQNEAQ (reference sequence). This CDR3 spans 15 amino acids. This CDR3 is CASSLRVQQTYEQYF. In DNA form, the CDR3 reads TGTGCCAGCAGCTTAAGAGTACAGCAGACCTACGAGCAGTACTTC.

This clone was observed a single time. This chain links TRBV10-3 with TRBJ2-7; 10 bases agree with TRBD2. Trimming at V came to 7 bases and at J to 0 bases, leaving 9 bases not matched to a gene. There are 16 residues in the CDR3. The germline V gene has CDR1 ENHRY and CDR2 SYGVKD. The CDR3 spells CAIKASGSPTSYEQYF. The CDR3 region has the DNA TGTGCCATCAAGGCTAGCGGGAGCCCGACCTCCTACGAGCAGTACTTC.

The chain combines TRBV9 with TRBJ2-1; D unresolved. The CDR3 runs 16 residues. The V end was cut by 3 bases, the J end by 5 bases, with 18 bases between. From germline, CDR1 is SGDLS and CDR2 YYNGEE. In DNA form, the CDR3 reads TGTGCCAGCAGCGCGGCACTTCGAACTGGAGACAATGAGCAGTTCTTC. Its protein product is CASSAALRTGDNEQFF. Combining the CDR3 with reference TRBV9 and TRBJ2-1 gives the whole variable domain DSGVTQTPKHLITATGQRVTLRCSPRSGDLSVYWYQQSLDQGLQFLIQYYNGEERAKGNILERFSAQQFPDLHSELNLSSLELGDSALYFCASSAALRTGDNEQFFGPGTRLTVL.

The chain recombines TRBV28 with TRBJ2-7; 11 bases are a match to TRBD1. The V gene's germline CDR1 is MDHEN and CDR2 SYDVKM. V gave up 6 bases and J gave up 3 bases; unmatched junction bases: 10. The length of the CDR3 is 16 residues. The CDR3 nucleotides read TGTGCCAGCAGCCCACAATTGGACAGGGGGCTCTACGAGCAGTACTTC. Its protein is CASSPQLDRGLYEQYF.

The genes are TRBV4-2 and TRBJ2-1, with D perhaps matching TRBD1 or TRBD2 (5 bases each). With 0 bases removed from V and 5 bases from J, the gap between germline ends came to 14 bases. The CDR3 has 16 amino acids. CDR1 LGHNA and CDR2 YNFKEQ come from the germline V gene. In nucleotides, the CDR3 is TGTGCCAGCAGCCAAGACGGGACCGGGGCTAACAATGAGCAGTTCTTC. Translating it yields CASSQDGTGANNEQFF.

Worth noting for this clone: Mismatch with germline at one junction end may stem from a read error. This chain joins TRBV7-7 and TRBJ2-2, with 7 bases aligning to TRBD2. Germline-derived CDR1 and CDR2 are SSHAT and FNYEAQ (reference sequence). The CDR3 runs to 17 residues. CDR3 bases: TGTGCTAGCAGCTTAACTAGCGTGGGCCCAAACACCGGGGAGCTGTTTTTT. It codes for CASSLTSVGPNTGELFF.